The 2 T cell receptor beta chains presented below share a single source sample, sequenced in a study of PD-1 blockade in classical Hodgkin lymphoma. Time point specified: cycle 4 day 1 (C4D1), after more than 5 weeks of nivolumab. Every one of the patients relapsed after autologous stem cell transplantation (brentuximab vedotin exposure was variable). Libraries were prepared by immunoSEQ multiplex PCR; TCRdb keeps only in-frame clonotypes and omits some of them. The table includes about 47,000 clones, approximately 80% detected once. Sequencing was performed on peripheral blood mononuclear cells (PBMCs), taken before the fourth cycle of nivolumab. Receptor source: a human donor with classical Hodgkin lymphoma.

This chain uses TRBV11-2 with TRBJ2-7; the D call may be TRBD1 or TRBD2 (5 bases each). The ends were cut back, 4 bases at V and 1 base at J, with 14 bases in the middle. Germline values: CDR1 SGHAT, CDR2 FQNNGV. CDR3 length: 15 amino acids. CDR3 loop: CASSSPGRLSYEQYF. In DNA, the CDR3 is TGTGCCAGCAGCTCTCCGGGACGCTTATCCTACGAGCAGTACTTC.

On this clone: The same CDR3 arises from other DNA sequences in this sample as well. This chain connects TRBV7-9 to TRBJ1-6; 9 nucleotides line up with TRBD1. The V and J ends lost 6 bases and 16 bases, in that order; junction bases with no gene match: 10. The germline V gene has CDR1 SEHNR and CDR2 FQNEAQ (reference sequence). The CDR3 contains 13 residues. DNA of the CDR3: TGTGCCAGCAGTTTAAAAACAGGGGGCTTTCTCCACTTT. This codes for CASSLKTGGFLHF.